This TCR beta chain was recovered during a study of CD8 T cells in Susac syndrome. Findings and caveats of the study: The study's TCR sequencing and HLA analysis drew on a certain number of individuals. That number was acknowledged as relatively small.

This clonotype was observed a handful of times. Antigen unknown. Germline values: CDR1 SGHAT, CDR2 FQNNGV. The ends lost 4 bases at V and 1 base at J; junction bases unmatched: 1. This CDR3 is built from 15 residues. The RNA input was roughly 0.45 to 1 ug, and it was reverse transcribed with random hexamers. The TCR beta CDR3 was amplified by immunoSEQ multiplex PCR across 54 Vbeta, 13 Jbeta. TCRdb independently ran MiXCR on the immunoSEQ multiplex PCR reads; one entry per CDR3 protein. The table records hundreds of thousands of distinct CDR3 sequences, around 83% of them present only once. Bulk CD8+ and CD4+ cells came from magnetic negative isolation; CD8+ TEMRA by FACS.

The chain links TRBV11-2 to TRBJ1-5; TRBD1 aligns across 10 bases. The TCR originated in a human donor with multiple sclerosis. The specimen was CD8+ T cells from PBMCs. The CDR3 spells CASSWGQGSNQPQHF. The CDR3 bases are TGTGCCAGCAGCTGGGGACAGGGGAGCAATCAGCCCCAGCATTTT.